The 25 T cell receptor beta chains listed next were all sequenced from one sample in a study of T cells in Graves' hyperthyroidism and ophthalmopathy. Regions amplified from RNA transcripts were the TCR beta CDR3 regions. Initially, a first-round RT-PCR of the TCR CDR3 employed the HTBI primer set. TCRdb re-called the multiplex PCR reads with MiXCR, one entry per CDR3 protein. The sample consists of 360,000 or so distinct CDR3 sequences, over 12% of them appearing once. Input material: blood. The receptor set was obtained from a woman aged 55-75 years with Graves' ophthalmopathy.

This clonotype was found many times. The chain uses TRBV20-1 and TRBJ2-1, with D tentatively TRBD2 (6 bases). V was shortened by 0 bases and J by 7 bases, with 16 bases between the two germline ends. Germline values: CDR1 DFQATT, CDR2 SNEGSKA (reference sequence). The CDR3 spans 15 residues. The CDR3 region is CSARDFSGAGNEQFF. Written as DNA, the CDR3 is TGCAGTGCTAGAGATTTCTCGGGAGCTGGGAATGAGCAGTTCTTC.

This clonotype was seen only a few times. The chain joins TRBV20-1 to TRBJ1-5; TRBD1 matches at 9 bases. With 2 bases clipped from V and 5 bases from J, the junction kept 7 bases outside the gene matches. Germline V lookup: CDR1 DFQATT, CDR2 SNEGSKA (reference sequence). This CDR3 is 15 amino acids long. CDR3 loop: CSARRTGVGYQPQHF. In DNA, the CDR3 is TGCAGTGCTAGACGGACAGGGGTAGGGTATCAGCCCCAGCATTTT.

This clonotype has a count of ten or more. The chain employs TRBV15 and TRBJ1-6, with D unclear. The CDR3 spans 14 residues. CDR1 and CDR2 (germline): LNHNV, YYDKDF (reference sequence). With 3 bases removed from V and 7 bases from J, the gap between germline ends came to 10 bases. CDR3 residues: CATSRLGSNSPLHF. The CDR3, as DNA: TGTGCCACCAGCAGGTTAGGCAGCAATTCACCCCTCCACTTT.

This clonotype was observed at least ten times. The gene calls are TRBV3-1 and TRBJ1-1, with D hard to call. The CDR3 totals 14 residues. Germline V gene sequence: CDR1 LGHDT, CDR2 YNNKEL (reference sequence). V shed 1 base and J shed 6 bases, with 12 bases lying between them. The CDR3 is CASSQALVNAEAFF. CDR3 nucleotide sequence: TGTGCCAGCAGCCAAGCCTTGGTTAATGCTGAAGCTTTCTTT. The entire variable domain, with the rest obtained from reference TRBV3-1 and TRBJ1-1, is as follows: DTAVSQTPKYLVTQMGNDKSIKCEQNLGHDTMYWYKQDSKKFLKIMFSYNNKELIINETVPNRFSPKSPDKAHLNLHINSLELGDSAVYFCASSQALVNAEAFFGQGTRLTVV.

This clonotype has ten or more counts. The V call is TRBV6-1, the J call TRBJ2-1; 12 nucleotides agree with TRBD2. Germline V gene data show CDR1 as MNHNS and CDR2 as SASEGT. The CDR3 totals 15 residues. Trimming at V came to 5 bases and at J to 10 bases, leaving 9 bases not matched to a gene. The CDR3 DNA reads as TGTGCCAGCAGTCTTCTAGCGGGAGGGGTGGGGGAGCAGTTCTTC. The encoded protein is CASSLLAGGVGEQFF.

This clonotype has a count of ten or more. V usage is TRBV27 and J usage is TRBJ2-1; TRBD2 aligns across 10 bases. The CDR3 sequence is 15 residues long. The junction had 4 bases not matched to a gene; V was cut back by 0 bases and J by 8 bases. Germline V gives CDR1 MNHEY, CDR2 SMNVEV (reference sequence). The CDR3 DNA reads TGTGCCAGCAGTTTATCTACTAGCGGGATTGATGAGCAGTTCTTC. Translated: CASSLSTSGIDEQFF.

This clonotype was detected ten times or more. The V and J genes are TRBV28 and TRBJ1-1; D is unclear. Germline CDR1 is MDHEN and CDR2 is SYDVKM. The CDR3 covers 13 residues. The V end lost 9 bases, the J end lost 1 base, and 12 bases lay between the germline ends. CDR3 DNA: TGTGCCAGTTACCAAAGGGAGAACACTGAAGCTTTCTTT. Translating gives CASYQRENTEAFF.

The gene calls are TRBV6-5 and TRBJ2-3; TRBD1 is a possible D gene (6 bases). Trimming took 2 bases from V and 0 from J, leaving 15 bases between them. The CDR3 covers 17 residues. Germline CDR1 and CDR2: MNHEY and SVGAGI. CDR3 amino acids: CASSYIGTPSSTDTQYF. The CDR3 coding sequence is TGTGCCAGCAGTTACATAGGGACACCTAGTAGCACAGATACGCAGTATTTT.

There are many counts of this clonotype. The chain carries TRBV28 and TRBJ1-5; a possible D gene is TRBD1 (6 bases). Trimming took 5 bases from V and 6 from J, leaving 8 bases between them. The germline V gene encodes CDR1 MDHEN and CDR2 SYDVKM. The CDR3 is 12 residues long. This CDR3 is CASSNRVQPQHF. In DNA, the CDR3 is TGTGCCAGCAGTAACAGGGTTCAGCCCCAGCATTTT.

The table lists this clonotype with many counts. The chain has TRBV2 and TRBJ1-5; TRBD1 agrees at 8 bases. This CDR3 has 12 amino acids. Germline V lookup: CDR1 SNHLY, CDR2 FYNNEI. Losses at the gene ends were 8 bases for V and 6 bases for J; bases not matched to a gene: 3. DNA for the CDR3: TGTGCCAGCGTAGGACAGGGTCAGCCCCAGCATTTT. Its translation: CASVGQGQPQHF.

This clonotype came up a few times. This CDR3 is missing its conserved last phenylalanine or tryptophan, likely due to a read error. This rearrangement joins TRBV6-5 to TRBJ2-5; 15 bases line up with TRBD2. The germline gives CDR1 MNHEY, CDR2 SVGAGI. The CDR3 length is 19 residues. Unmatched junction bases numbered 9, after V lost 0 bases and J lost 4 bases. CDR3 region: CASSYSGLAGGEGGETQYS. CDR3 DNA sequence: TGTGCCAGCAGTTACTCTGGACTAGCGGGAGGGGAGGGGGGAGAGACCCAGTACTCC.

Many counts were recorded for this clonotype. CDR3 loop: CASSPRTGNPYEQYF. The CDR3 DNA follows: TGCGCCAGCAGCCCCCGGACAGGGAACCCCTACGAGCAGTACTTC. This chain joins TRBV5-1 and TRBJ2-7, with 8 positions matching TRBD1. J gave up 2 bases and V 4 bases, and 8 bases lay outside the gene matches. CDR1 and CDR2 (germline): SGHRS, YFSETQ. This CDR3 contains 15 residues.

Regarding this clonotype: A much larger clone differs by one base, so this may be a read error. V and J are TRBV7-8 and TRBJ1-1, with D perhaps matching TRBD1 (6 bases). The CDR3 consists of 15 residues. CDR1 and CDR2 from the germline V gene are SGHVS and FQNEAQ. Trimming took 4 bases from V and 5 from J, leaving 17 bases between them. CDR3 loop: CASSSILGARTEAFF. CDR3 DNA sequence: TGTGCCAGCAGCTCGATTCTGGGGGCTCGGACTGAAGCTTTCTTT.

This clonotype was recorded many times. The CDR3 loop is CASILSGSSYNEQFF. The CDR3 DNA sequence: TGTGCCAGCATTCTTAGCGGGAGCTCCTACAATGAGCAGTTCTTC. This chain uses TRBV27 with TRBJ2-1; 9 bases map to TRBD2. V lost 7 bases and J lost 0; bases outside the gene matches: 4. CDR1 is MNHEY, CDR2 SMNVEV, per germline (reference sequence). The CDR3 sequence is 15 residues long.

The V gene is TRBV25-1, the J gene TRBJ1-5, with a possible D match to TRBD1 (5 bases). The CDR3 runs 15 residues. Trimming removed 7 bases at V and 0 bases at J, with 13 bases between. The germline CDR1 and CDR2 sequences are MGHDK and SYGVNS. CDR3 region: CASTGRRYSNQPQHF. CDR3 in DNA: TGTGCCAGCACGGGACGGCGATATAGCAATCAGCCCCAGCATTTT.

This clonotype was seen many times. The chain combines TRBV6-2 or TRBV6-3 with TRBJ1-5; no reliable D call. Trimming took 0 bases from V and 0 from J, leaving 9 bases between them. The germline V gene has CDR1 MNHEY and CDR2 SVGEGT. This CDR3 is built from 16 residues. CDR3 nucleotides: TGTGCCAGCAGTTACTCGATCATCGTTAGCAATCAGCCCCAGCATTTT. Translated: CASSYSIIVSNQPQHF.

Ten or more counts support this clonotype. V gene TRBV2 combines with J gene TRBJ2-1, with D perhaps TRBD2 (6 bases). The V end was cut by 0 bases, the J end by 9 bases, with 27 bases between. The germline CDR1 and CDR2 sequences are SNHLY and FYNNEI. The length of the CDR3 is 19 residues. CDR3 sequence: CASSEAPKGPSGHGSEQFF. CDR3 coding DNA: TGTGCCAGCAGTGAAGCACCCAAGGGGCCCAGCGGGCATGGGAGTGAGCAGTTCTTC.

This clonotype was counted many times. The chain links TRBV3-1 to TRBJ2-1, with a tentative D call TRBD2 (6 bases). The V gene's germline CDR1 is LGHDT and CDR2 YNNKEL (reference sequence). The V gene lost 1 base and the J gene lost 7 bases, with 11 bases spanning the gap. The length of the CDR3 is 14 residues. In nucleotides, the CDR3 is TGTGCCAGCAGCCAAGTCGGGGGTCGGAATGAGCAGTTCTTC. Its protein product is CASSQVGGRNEQFF.

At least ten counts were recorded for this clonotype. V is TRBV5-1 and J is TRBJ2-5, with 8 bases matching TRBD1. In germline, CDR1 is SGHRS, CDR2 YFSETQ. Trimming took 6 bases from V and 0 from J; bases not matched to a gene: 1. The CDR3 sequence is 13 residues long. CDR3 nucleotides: TGCGCCAGCACGGACAGGGACCAAGAGACCCAGTACTTC. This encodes CASTDRDQETQYF.

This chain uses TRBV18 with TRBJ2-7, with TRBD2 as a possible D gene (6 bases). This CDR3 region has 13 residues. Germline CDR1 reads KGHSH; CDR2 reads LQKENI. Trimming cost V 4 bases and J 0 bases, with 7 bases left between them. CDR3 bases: TGTGCCAGCTCACAGGAGGGCTCCTACGAGCAGTACTTC. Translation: CASSQEGSYEQYF.

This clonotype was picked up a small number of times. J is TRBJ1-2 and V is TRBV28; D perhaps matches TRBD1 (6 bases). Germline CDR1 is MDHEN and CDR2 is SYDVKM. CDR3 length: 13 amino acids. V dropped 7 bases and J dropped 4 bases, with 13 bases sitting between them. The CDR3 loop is CASNLQGGYGYTF. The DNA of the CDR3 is TGTGCCAGCAACCTACAGGGAGGCTATGGCTACACCTTC.

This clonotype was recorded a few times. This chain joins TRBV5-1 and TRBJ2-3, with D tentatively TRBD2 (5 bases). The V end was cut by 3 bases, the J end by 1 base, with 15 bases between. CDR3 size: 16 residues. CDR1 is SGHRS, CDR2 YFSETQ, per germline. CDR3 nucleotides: TGCGCCAGCAGCTCTTCCCGGGGTAGCGGCACAGATACGCAGTATTTT. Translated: CASSSSRGSGTDTQYF.

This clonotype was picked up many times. This chain's CDR3 is CSVDEGARSDTQYF. CDR3 in DNA: TGCAGCGTTGATGAGGGGGCGCGGTCAGATACGCAGTATTTT. The chain couples TRBV29-1 to TRBJ2-3; 7 bases fit TRBD1. V shed 3 bases, J shed 4 bases, and the junction held 7 bases outside the gene matches. This CDR3 is 14 amino acids long. Germline V gives CDR1 SQVTM, CDR2 ANQGSEA.

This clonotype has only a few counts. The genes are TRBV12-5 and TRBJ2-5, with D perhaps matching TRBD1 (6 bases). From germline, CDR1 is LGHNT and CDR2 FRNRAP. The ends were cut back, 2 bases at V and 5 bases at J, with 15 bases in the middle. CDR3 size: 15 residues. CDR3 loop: CASGLPPTGSETQYF. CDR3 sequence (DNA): TGTGCTAGTGGTTTGCCCCCAACAGGGTCGGAGACCCAGTACTTC.

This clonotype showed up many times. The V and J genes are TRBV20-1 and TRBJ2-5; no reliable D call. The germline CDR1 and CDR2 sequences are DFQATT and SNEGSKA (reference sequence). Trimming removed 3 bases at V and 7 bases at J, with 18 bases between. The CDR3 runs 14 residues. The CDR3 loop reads CSASPAEEGWTQYF. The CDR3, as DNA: TGCAGTGCTAGTCCAGCTGAGGAAGGTTGGACCCAGTACTTC.